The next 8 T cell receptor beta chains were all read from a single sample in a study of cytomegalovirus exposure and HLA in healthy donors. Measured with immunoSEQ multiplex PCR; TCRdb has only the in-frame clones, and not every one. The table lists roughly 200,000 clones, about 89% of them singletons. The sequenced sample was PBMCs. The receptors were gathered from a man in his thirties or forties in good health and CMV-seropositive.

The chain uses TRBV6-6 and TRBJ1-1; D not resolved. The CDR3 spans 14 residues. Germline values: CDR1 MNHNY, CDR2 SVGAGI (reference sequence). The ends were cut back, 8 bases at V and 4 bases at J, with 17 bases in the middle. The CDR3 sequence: CASGHSRSGTEAFF. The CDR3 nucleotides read TGTGCCAGCGGCCACTCCAGGAGTGGCACTGAAGCTTTCTTT.

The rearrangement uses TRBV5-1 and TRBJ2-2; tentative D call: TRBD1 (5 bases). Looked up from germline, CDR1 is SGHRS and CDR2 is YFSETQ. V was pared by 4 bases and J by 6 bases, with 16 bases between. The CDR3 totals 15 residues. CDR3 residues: CASSRTDIFPGELFF. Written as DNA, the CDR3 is TGCGCCAGCAGCCGGACGGACATTTTTCCCGGGGAGCTGTTTTTT.

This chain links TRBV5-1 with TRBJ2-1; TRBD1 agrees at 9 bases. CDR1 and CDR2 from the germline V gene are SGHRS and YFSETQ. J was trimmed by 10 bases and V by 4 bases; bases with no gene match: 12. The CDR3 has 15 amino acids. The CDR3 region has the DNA TGCGCCAGCAGCCTACGGACAGGGGAGACTGGAGAGCAGTTCTTC. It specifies CASSLRTGETGEQFF.

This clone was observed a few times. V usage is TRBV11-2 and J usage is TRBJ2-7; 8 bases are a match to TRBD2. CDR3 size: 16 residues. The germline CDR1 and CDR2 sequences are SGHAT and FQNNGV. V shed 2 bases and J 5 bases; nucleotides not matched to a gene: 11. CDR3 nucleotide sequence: TGTGCCAGCAGCTTAACGGGGGGAAGCGGGAGCCACGAGCAGTACTTC. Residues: CASSLTGGSGSHEQYF. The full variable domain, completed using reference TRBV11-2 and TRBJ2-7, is EAGVAQSPRYKIIEKRQSVAFWCNPISGHATLYWYQQILGQGPKLLIQFQNNGVVDDSQLPKDRFSAERLKGVDSTLKIQPAKLEDSAVYLCASSLTGGSGSHEQYFGPGTRLTVT.

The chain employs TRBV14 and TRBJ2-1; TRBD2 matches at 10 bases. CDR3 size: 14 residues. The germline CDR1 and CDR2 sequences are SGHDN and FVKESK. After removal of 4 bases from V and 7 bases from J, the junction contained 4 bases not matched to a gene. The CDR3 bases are TGTGCCAGCAGCCGAGCGGGGGGGTGGAATGAGCAGTTCTTC. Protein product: CASSRAGGWNEQFF.

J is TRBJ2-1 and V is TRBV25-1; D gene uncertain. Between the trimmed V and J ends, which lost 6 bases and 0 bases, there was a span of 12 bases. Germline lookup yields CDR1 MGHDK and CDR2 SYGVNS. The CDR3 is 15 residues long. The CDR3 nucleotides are TGTGCCAGCAGCCCAAGGACGAGCTCCTACAATGAGCAGTTCTTC. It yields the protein CASSPRTSSYNEQFF.

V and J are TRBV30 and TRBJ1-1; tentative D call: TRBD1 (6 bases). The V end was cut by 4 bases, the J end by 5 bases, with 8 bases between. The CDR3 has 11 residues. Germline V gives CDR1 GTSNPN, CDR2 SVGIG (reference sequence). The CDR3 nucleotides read TGTGCCTGGATGAGGGGGACTGAAGCTTTCTTT. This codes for CAWMRGTEAFF.

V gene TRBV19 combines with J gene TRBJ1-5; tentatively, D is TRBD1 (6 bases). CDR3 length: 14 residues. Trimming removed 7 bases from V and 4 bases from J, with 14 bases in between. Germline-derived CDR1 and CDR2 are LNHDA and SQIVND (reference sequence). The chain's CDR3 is CASNRGGWNQPQHF. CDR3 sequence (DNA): TGTGCCAGTAATCGAGGGGGGTGGAATCAGCCCCAGCATTTT.